These T cell receptor beta chains were read from a single sample in a study of CD8 T cells in ankylosing spondylitis. TCRdb reprocessed the 5' RACE reads with MiXCR, giving one entry per CDR3 protein. The data contain about 800,000 distinct CDR3 sequences, around 11% of them singletons. What was sequenced was blood, either unsorted or a sorted T cell fraction (not recorded which). The source is a male donor with ankylosing spondylitis. The CDR3 runs from the conserved cysteine through the conserved F or W. The D gene is left open where the match is weak. The size entry is marked missing in some rows and otherwise reads once, few, many or a size class.

clone_size	d_call	v_call	j_call	cdr3_nt	cdr3_aa
few	TRBD1	TRBV5-1	TRBJ2-7	TGCGCCAGCAGCTTGGGGTCGGGGACAGGGTACGGCGAGCAGTACTTC	CASSLGSGTGYGEQYF
few	TRBD2	TRBV7-3	TRBJ2-1	TGTGCCAGCAGTCGTTCAACGGGACTAACCAATGAGCAGTTCTTC	CASSRSTGLTNEQFF
.	.	TRBV9	TRBJ2-1	TGTGCCAGCAGGGGGCAGTTCTTC	CASRGQFF
few	TRBD2	TRBV20-1	TRBJ2-5	TGCAGTGCTAGAGATCCACGGCGGGGGAAAGAGACCCAGTACTTC	CSARDPRRGKETQYF
.	TRBD1	TRBV20-1	TRBJ1-6	TGCAGTGCTTACCGGGACAGGGGTTCACCCCTCCACTTT	CSAYRDRGSPLHF
.	TRBD1	TRBV20-1	TRBJ1-1	TGCAGTGCCGGGGACAGGGCCTCTAAGAGTGAAGCTTTCTTT	CSAGDRASKSEAFF
.	TRBD1	TRBV27	TRBJ2-5	TGTGCCAGCAGTCTAGACAGGGGGCGATGGGAGACCCAGTACTTC	CASSLDRGRWETQYF
few	.	TRBV6-1	TRBJ1-1	TGTGCCAGCAGAGTGGGACTGAACACTGAAGCTTTCTTT	CASRVGLNTEAFF
.	.	TRBV20-1	TRBJ1-1	TGCAGTGCTAGAGATATTAGAAACACTGAAGCTTTCTTT	CSARDIRNTEAFF
few	.	TRBV2	TRBJ2-7	TGTGCCAGCAGTGAAGCCCTAGGACAGTACTTC	CASSEALGQYF
.	.	TRBV29-1	TRBJ1-2	TGCAGCGTTACGGGACTCCTTAGAGACTATGGCTACACCTTC	CSVTGLLRDYGYTF
.	.	TRBV5-4	TRBJ2-5	TGTGCCAGCAGCCCGGACCTGGGGACCCAGTACTTC	CASSPDLGTQYF
.	TRBD1	TRBV5-1	TRBJ1-2	TGCGCCAGCAGGACAGGGAACGCGGCCCCCTATGGCTACACCTTC	CASRTGNAAPYGYTF
.	TRBD1	TRBV4-1	TRBJ2-5	TGCGCCAGCAGCCATCGGGACAGCCGAGAGACCCAGTACTTC	CASSHRDSRETQYF
many	.	TRBV28	TRBJ1-1	TGTGCCAGCGCGGCCTTCGGACAGCGGATGGCTTTCTTT	CASAAFGQRMAFF
many	.	TRBV29-1	TRBJ1-4	TGCAGCGTTAGGGCGTCGGGGAATGAAAAACTGTTTTTT	CSVRASGNEKLFF
.	.	TRBV6-5	TRBJ1-5	TGTGCCAGCAGTTGGCAGGAGCGCAATCAGCCCCAGCATTTT	CASSWQERNQPQHF
few	TRBD1	TRBV10-1	TRBJ2-4	TGCGCCAGCAGTGAGTCGCGGGACAGGGGGACCAAAAACATTCAGTACTTC	CASSESRDRGTKNIQYF
many	.	TRBV6-5	TRBJ2-3	TGTGCCAGCAGTTACTCCCCGGGGGCAGATACGCAGTATTTT	CASSYSPGADTQYF
.	.	TRBV20-1	TRBJ2-7	TGCAGTGGCAATCCGAGCTACGAGCAGTACTTC	CSGNPSYEQYF
.	TRBD1	TRBV12-3/TRBV12-4	TRBJ2-5	TGTGCCAGCAGTCCCAACCCGACAGGGTACCAAGAGACCCAGTACTTC	CASSPNPTGYQETQYF
few	TRBD2	TRBV20-1	TRBJ2-5	TGCAGTGCTAGAGATCCGAGTGGAGCGGGAGGCGTAGAGACCCAGTACTTC	CSARDPSGAGGVETQYF
many	.	TRBV7-2	TRBJ2-7	TGTGCCAGCAGCTCCAGGGGTTCCTACGAGCAGTACTTC	CASSSRGSYEQYF
.	TRBD1	TRBV7-9	TRBJ2-5	TGTGCCAGCAGCCAACGGGACAGCATCATCCAGTACTTC	CASSQRDSIIQYF
few	TRBD2	TRBV12-3/TRBV12-4	TRBJ2-1	TGTGCCAGCAGTAAACGGACGGGAGGAGGCTACAATGAGCAGTTCTTC	CASSKRTGGGYNEQFF
.	.	TRBV7-2	TRBJ2-1	TGTGCCAGCAGCTTGACCTACAGGGAGCAGTTCTTC	CASSLTYREQFF
.	.	TRBV7-9	TRBJ2-3	TGTGCCAGCAGCTTAGAATTGGCGGGGGCCTGGGCAGATACGCAGTATTTT	CASSLELAGAWADTQYF
few	TRBD1	TRBV28	TRBJ1-6	TGTGCCAGCAGCCCCACAGGGGAGGGTAATTCACCCCTCCACTTT	CASSPTGEGNSPLHF
many	.	TRBV7-2	TRBJ2-7	TGTGCCAGCAGCTCGTATTTACGCGTCGAGCAGTACTTC	CASSSYLRVEQYF
many	TRBD1	TRBV20-1	TRBJ1-1	TGCAGTGCCACCCACAGGGGCCAAGGGTACGCTTTCTTT	CSATHRGQGYAFF
.	TRBD1	TRBV20-1	TRBJ1-1	TGCAGTGCTGAGAGGGGGCTTCGGGCTTTCTTT	CSAERGLRAFF
.	TRBD1	TRBV18	TRBJ1-1	TGTGCCAGCTCACCACTGGGACAGGGAGGCACTGAAGCTTTCTTT	CASSPLGQGGTEAFF
.	.	TRBV20-1	TRBJ2-5	TGCAGTGCTAGAGATCAAAGAGAGACCCAGTACTTC	CSARDQRETQYF
.	.	TRBV5-1	TRBJ2-2	TGCGCCAGCAGCTTGGAGGGGCAGGTCGGGGAGCTGTTTTTT	CASSLEGQVGELFF
once	.	TRBV6-5	TRBJ2-3	TGTGCCAGCAGTTACTCGGCTGGGTTCAGAGATACGCAGTATTTT	CASSYSAGFRDTQYF
.	TRBD2	TRBV9	TRBJ2-1	TGTGCCAGCAGCGTTGCCCTAGCGGGGGGCCGGGATGAGCAGTTCTTC	CASSVALAGGRDEQFF
.	.	TRBV20-1	TRBJ1-2	TGCAGTGCTAGTCAGACGAGGGGGGGTTCTGGCTACACCTTC	CSASQTRGGSGYTF
many	.	TRBV10-3	TRBJ2-3	TGTGCCATCAGTGGAGACGTCCTGGGCACAGATACGCAGTATTTT	CAISGDVLGTDTQYF
.	.	TRBV24-1	TRBJ1-5	TGTGCCACCAGTGACCAGGGCTATCAGCCCCAGCATTTT	CATSDQGYQPQHF
many	TRBD2	TRBV24-1	TRBJ2-1	TGTGCCACCAGTGATAGGACTAGCGGGACCTTCGAGGAGCAGTTCTTC	CATSDRTSGTFEEQFF
.	.	TRBV29-1	TRBJ1-1	TGCAGCGTTGAGGACCGCGTGAACACTGAAGCTTTCTTT	CSVEDRVNTEAFF
few	TRBD1	TRBV12-3/TRBV12-4	TRBJ1-4	TGTGCCAGCAGCCGAAGGACAGGGGGTAGTGAAAAACTGTTTTTT	CASSRRTGGSEKLFF
many	TRBD2	TRBV10-3	TRBJ2-3	TGTGCCATCAGAAGAGCGGGAGAGGGGGATACGCAGTATTTT	CAIRRAGEGDTQYF
.	TRBD1	TRBV11-2	TRBJ2-2	TGTGCCAGCAGCTTAGGTCCTACAGGGGCCGGGGAGCTGTTTTTT	CASSLGPTGAGELFF
.	TRBD1	TRBV9	TRBJ2-5	TGTGCCAGCAGCGTAGGTGGACAGGGAAGAGAGACCCAGTACTTC	CASSVGGQGRETQYF
.	TRBD1	TRBV5-6	TRBJ2-5	TGTGCCAGCAACCTGGGGACAGAAGAGACCCAGTACTTC	CASNLGTEETQYF
.	TRBD1	TRBV7-9	TRBJ1-4	TGTGCCAGCAGCCCAGGGACAGCCGCGAATGAAAAACTGTTTTTT	CASSPGTAANEKLFF
.	.	TRBV5-1	TRBJ2-3	TGCGCCAGCATGAGGGGTTCTAGCACAGATACGCAGTATTTT	CASMRGSSTDTQYF
few	TRBD2	TRBV7-9	TRBJ2-1	TGTGCCAGCAGCCAGAGAGGCCTAGCGGGCGGCAATGAGCAGTTCTTC	CASSQRGLAGGNEQFF
.	.	TRBV10-3	TRBJ2-7	TGTGCCATCAGTGATAGGGACGGTGCCTACGAGCAGTACTTC	CAISDRDGAYEQYF